This T cell receptor (beta chain) originates from a study of regulatory T cells in long-lasting Graves disease. Study observations and caveats: The study found TRBV28, TRBJ1-2 and TRBJ2-5 favored in persistent disease.

The CDR3 length is 14 residues. Trimming at V came to 2 bases and at J to 4 bases, leaving 6 bases not matched to a gene. Germline V gives CDR1 DFQATT, CDR2 SNEGSKA (reference sequence). Documented time point: newly diagnosed GD, antithyroid drugs for less than 3 months. Following extraction of RNA from PBMCs, that RNA was used to make the TCR library. Notes on this clonotype: Antigen specificity is unknown.

Building the TCR beta libraries relied on iRepertoire HTBI primers, and CDR3 regions underwent Arm-PCR. Using its own MiXCR run on the multiplex PCR reads, TCRdb lists one record per CDR3 protein. The sample has roughly 440,000 distinct CDR3 sequences; roughly 17% are singletons. The sample was also linked to a second study, of T cells in Graves' hyperthyroidism and ophthalmopathy. This second study says: Separating ophthalmopathy from stable hyperthyroidism was achieved by a 13 V-J model. A median around 6 months before onset, the model predicted ophthalmopathy.

This receptor was identified in a woman aged 18-30 years with Graves disease. The V gene is TRBV20-1, the J gene TRBJ2-5, with 8 bases lining up with TRBD2. The specimen was peripheral blood mononuclear cells (PBMCs), collected at new diagnosis, from a patient treated with antithyroid drugs. The CDR3 sequence is CSARYGGGRETQYF. The CDR3 DNA sequence: TGCAGTGCTAGATACGGCGGGGGGCGAGAGACCCAGTACTTC.